The 18 T cell receptor beta chains given below trace back to one sample, sequenced in a study of T cell responses to AZD1222 COVID-19 vaccine. Sequencing was performed with immunoSEQ multiplex PCR; in TCRdb, only in-frame clones are kept and a portion is missing. The table has around 100,000 clones, more than 75% seen once. The sample was peripheral blood, taken on day 0 of MenACWY control vaccination. These receptors were obtained from an adult in good health.

In its sample, this clone was seen once. The chain carries TRBV6-5 and TRBJ2-7; D not certain. This CDR3 contains 12 residues. Germline CDR1 reads MNHEY; CDR2 reads SVGAGI. The V gene lost 5 bases and the J gene lost 6 bases, with 11 bases spanning the gap. CDR3 sequence: CASSPSLGEQYF. The CDR3 nucleotides read TGTGCCAGCAGTCCCTCGCTTGGCGAGCAGTACTTC.

A few counts support this clone. This sequence joins TRBV6-6 and TRBJ2-7, with no clear D. CDR3 size: 12 residues. V was cut by 0 bases and J by 6 bases, with 6 bases left in between. Germline V lookup: CDR1 MNHNY, CDR2 SVGAGI (reference sequence). The CDR3 region is CASSYSGGEQYF. DNA for the CDR3: TGTGCCAGCAGTTACTCAGGTGGCGAGCAGTACTTC.

The chain couples TRBV18 to TRBJ2-5; 7 bases agree with TRBD1. The CDR3 runs 16 residues. Germline assignment: CDR1 KGHSH and CDR2 LQKENI. V lost 2 bases, J lost 1 base, and 7 bases stayed unmatched. CDR3: CASSPKGQKRQETQYF. The CDR3 DNA sequence: TGTGCCAGCTCACCAAAGGGACAGAAGCGCCAAGAGACCCAGTACTTC.

This rearrangement joins TRBV5-4 to TRBJ2-2, with TRBD1 identical over 8 bases. The length of the CDR3 is 14 residues. J gave up 4 bases and V 4 bases, and 3 bases lay outside the gene matches. Germline V gene lookup returns CDR1 SGHNT and CDR2 YYREEE (reference sequence). CDR3 protein: CASSAGQGTGELFF. The CDR3 bases are TGTGCCAGCAGCGCAGGACAGGGCACCGGGGAGCTGTTTTTT.

The chain joins TRBV27 to TRBJ1-1, with D tentatively TRBD1 (5 bases). V shed 5 bases and J shed 4 bases, with 14 bases lying between them. Germline lookup yields CDR1 MNHEY and CDR2 SMNVEV (reference sequence). The CDR3 has 14 residues. This CDR3 reads CASSPAGGITEAFF. The CDR3 region has the DNA TGTGCCAGCAGTCCCGCGGGGGGTATCACTGAAGCTTTCTTT.

V gene TRBV2 combines with J gene TRBJ2-1; TRBD2 matches 14 bases. Germline values: CDR1 SNHLY, CDR2 FYNNEI. Trimming cost V 6 bases and J 4 bases; bases outside gene matches: 5. The CDR3 contains 16 residues. CDR3: CASRQRTSGGYNEQFF. The DNA for the CDR3 is TGTGCCAGCAGGCAAAGGACTAGCGGGGGGTACAATGAGCAGTTCTTC.

The rearrangement links TRBV2 to TRBJ2-2; D may be TRBD1 (5 bases). The CDR3 is 15 amino acids. V gave up 1 base and J gave up 6 bases, with 12 bases separating them. Germline V gives CDR1 SNHLY, CDR2 FYNNEI. For the CDR3, the DNA is TGTGCCAGCAGTGAAGAAGGAGAAGGGGCCGGGGAGCTGTTTTTT. The encoded protein is CASSEEGEGAGELFF.

V and J are TRBV6-2 or TRBV6-3 and TRBJ2-1; D gene unclear. The V gene's germline CDR1 is MNHEY and CDR2 SVGEGT. Trimming stripped 6 bases from V and 8 bases from J, with 17 bases between. The CDR3 sequence is 14 residues long. CDR3 loop: CASSTTTSRDEQFF. In DNA, the CDR3 is TGTGCCAGCAGCACCACAACTTCTCGCGATGAGCAGTTCTTC.

This chain joins TRBV12-3 or TRBV12-4 and TRBJ2-5, with unresolved D. Trimming took off 3 bases at V and 4 bases at J, with 9 bases between the two ends. The CDR3 runs to 13 residues. This chain's CDR3 is CASSFWQAETQYF. For the CDR3, the DNA is TGTGCCAGCAGTTTTTGGCAGGCAGAGACCCAGTACTTC.

This clone counts as medium-sized (0.01 to 0.1%). The chain carries TRBV12-3 or TRBV12-4 and TRBJ1-5; D is ambiguous. The CDR3 totals 12 residues. Trimming took off 6 bases at V and 6 bases at J, with 9 bases between the two ends. CDR3 in DNA: TGTGCCAGCAGCCGAAACAGTCAGCCCCAGCATTTT. Translation gives CASSRNSQPQHF.

This chain joins TRBV5-4 and TRBJ1-5; D remains unclear. Germline V gene sequence: CDR1 SGHNT, CDR2 YYREEE (reference sequence). V lost 0 bases and J lost 3, with 10 bases in between. The CDR3 loop spans 15 amino acids. The CDR3 protein is CASSLGISPNQPQHF. DNA for the CDR3: TGTGCCAGCAGCTTGGGGATAAGCCCCAATCAGCCCCAGCATTTT.

V is TRBV28 and J is TRBJ2-5, with 8 bases matching TRBD2. The CDR3 extends over 15 amino acids. Germline CDR1 MDHEN, CDR2 SYDVKM. The ends lost 2 bases at V and 9 bases at J; junction bases unmatched: 11. CDR3 coding DNA: TGTGCCAGCAGTTTAGGACTAGCCGTGTTGAACTCCCAGTACTTC. Translation: CASSLGLAVLNSQYF.

The chain carries TRBV7-2 and TRBJ2-5, with D possibly being TRBD2 (6 bases). This CDR3 is 15 amino acids long. The ends were cut back, 1 base at V and 5 bases at J, with 14 bases in the middle. Germline V gene data show CDR1 as SGHTA and CDR2 as FQGNSA. The CDR3 DNA reads as TGTGCCAGCAGCTTAGAGTCGGGAGAAGGGGAGACCCAGTACTTC. Translating it yields CASSLESGEGETQYF.

The chain carries TRBV27 and TRBJ1-2, with a possible D match to TRBD1 (5 bases). CDR3 length equals 12 residues. Germline CDR1 is MNHEY and CDR2 is SMNVEV (reference sequence). Trimming removed 4 bases from V and 7 bases from J, with 10 bases in between. Here the CDR3 reads CASSSTGSGYTF. The CDR3 coding sequence is TGTGCCAGCAGTTCAACAGGCTCTGGCTACACCTTC.

This sequence joins TRBV18 and TRBJ1-5; D possibly corresponds to TRBD1 (6 bases). V was trimmed by 6 bases and J by 0 bases, leaving 12 bases between them. This CDR3 contains 15 residues. Germline CDR1 KGHSH, CDR2 LQKENI. The CDR3 coding sequence is TGTGCCAGCTCGCCTAGGGGGGATAGCAATCAGCCCCAGCATTTT. Translating it yields CASSPRGDSNQPQHF.

This clone has just a few counts. The chain couples TRBV27 to TRBJ1-2; D remains unclear. The CDR3 covers 12 residues. CDR1 is MNHEY and CDR2 is SMNVEV in the germline V gene (reference sequence). Trimming pared 6 bases from V and 8 bases from J, leaving 13 bases between. The CDR3 DNA is TGTGCCAGCAGAGATCGAGGGCTCGGCTACACCTTC. Translating it yields CASRDRGLGYTF.

The V and J genes are TRBV7-8 and TRBJ1-2; D perhaps matches TRBD1 (5 bases). The V end was cut by 5 bases, the J end by 3 bases, with 16 bases between. There are 15 residues in the CDR3. The germline V gene has CDR1 SGHVS and CDR2 FQNEAQ. CDR3 region: CASSRRSGSYYGYTF. DNA of the CDR3: TGTGCCAGCAGCCGACGTTCAGGGTCCTACTATGGCTACACCTTC.

The rearrangement links TRBV7-2 to TRBJ1-1, with D possibly being TRBD1 (6 bases). This CDR3 has 15 amino acids. CDR1 is SGHTA, CDR2 FQGNSA, per germline. The V gene lost 1 base and the J gene lost 5 bases, with 14 bases spanning the gap. In DNA form, the CDR3 reads TGTGCCAGCAGCTTAGGGAGAGGGGGTCAAACTGAAGCTTTCTTT. This gives the protein CASSLGRGGQTEAFF.